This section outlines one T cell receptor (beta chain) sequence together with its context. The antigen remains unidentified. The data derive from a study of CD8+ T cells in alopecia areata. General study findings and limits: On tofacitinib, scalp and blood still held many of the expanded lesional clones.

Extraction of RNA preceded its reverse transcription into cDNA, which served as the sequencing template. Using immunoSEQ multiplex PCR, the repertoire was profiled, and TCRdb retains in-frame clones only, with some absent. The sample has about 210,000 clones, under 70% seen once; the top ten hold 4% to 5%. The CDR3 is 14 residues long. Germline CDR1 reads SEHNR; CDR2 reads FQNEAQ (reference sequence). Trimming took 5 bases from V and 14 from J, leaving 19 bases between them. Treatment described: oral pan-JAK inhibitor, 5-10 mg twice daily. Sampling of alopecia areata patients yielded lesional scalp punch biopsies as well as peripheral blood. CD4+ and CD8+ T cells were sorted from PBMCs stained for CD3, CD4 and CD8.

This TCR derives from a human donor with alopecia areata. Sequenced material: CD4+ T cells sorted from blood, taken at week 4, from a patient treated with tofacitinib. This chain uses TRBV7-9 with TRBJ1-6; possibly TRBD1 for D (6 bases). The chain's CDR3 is CASSPTAEGVTLHF. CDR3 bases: TGTGCCAGCAGCCCGACGGCGGAGGGGGTCACCCTCCACTTT. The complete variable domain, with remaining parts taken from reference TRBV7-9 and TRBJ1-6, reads DTGVSQNPRHKITKRGQNVTFRCDPISEHNRLYWYRQTLGQGPEFLTYFQNEAQLEKSRLLSDRFSAERPKGSFSTLEIQRTEQGDSAMYLCASSPTAEGVTLHFGNGTRLTVT.